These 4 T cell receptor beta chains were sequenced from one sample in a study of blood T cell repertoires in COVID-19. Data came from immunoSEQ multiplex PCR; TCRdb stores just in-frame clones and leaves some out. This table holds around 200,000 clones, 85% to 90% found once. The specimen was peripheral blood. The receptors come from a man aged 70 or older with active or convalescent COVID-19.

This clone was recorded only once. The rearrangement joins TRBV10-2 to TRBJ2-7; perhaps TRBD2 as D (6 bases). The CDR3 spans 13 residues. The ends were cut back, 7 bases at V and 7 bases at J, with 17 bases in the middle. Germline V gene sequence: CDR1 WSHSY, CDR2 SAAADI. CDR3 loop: CASNLIFGGEQYF. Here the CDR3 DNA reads TGCGCCAGCAATCTTATTTTTGGAGGGGAGCAGTACTTC.

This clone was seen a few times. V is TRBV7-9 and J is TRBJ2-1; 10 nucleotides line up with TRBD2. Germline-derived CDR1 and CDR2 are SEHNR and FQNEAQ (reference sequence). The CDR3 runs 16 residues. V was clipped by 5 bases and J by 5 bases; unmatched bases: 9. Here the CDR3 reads CASSLSLAGSHNEQFF. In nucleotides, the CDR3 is TGTGCCAGCAGCCTCTCACTAGCGGGAAGCCACAATGAGCAGTTCTTC.

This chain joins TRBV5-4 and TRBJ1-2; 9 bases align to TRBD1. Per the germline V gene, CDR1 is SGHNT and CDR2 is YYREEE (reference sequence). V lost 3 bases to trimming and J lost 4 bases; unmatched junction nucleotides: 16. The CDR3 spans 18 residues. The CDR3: CASSSDKKLQGAGYGYTF. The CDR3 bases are TGTGCCAGCAGCTCGGACAAAAAATTACAGGGGGCCGGCTATGGCTACACCTTC.

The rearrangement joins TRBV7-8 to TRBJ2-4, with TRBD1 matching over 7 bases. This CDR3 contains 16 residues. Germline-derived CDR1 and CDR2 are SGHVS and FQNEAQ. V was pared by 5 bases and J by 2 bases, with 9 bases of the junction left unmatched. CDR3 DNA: TGTGCCAGCAGCCCCCGGACAGGAGTAACCAAAAACATTCAGTACTTC. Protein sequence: CASSPRTGVTKNIQYF.